Following are 16 T cell receptor beta chains from one sample sequenced in a study of Ad26.COV2.S vaccination and SARS-CoV-2 variants. Using immunoSEQ multiplex PCR, the repertoire was profiled, and TCRdb retains in-frame clones only, with some absent. The sample carries about 680,000 clones, more than 70% recorded once. Sample treatment: 15 to 20 received Ad26.COV2.S at low or high dose, single or two shots; about 5 received placebo; per-sample allocation not given. On day 63 after the first injection, vaccine and placebo recipients gave samples. The source was peripheral blood, collected in a trial of Ad26.COV2.S vaccine versus placebo. The receptors were sampled from a person aged 18 to 65 who received the Ad26.COV2.S COVID-19 vaccine or a placebo.

The chain couples TRBV5-1 to TRBJ1-6, with 7 bases identical to TRBD1. V lost 3 bases, J lost 8 bases, and 5 bases stayed unmatched. This CDR3 is built from 14 residues. Germline CDR1 is SGHRS and CDR2 is YFSETQ. The CDR3 sequence is CASSSGTEHSPLHF. As DNA, the CDR3 is TGCGCCAGCAGCTCCGGGACAGAACATTCACCCCTCCACTTT.

The chain joins TRBV6-5 to TRBJ2-7; possible D gene TRBD2, 5 bases. This CDR3 region has 13 residues. V shed 6 bases and J shed 6 bases, with 15 bases lying between them. Germline V gives CDR1 MNHEY, CDR2 SVGAGI. CDR3 loop: CASRPSGLGEQYF. In DNA form, the CDR3 reads TGTGCCAGCAGGCCAAGCGGTCTCGGCGAGCAGTACTTC.

The chain uses TRBV30 and TRBJ2-1, with D possibly matching TRBD1 (6 bases). CDR3 length: 14 amino acids. The germline CDR1 and CDR2 sequences are GTSNPN and SVGIG (reference sequence). V was clipped by 2 bases and J by 2 bases, with 10 bases between them. The CDR3 loop is CAWSPDSTYNEQFF. DNA for the CDR3: TGTGCCTGGAGTCCGGACAGTACCTACAATGAGCAGTTCTTC.

The V gene is TRBV3-1 (or the pseudogene TRBV3-2), the J gene TRBJ2-7, with D perhaps given as TRBD1 or TRBD2 (7 bases each). Per the germline V gene, CDR1 is LGHDT and CDR2 is YNNKEL (reference sequence). The length of the CDR3 is 15 residues. V lost 0 bases and J 5 bases, leaving 14 bases between the germline ends. CDR3: CASSQDGGTDHEQYF. In DNA, the CDR3 is TGTGCCAGCAGCCAAGACGGGGGGACAGACCACGAGCAGTACTTC.

V gene TRBV7-2 combines with J gene TRBJ1-6; D perhaps matches TRBD1 (6 bases). Germline loops: CDR1 SGHTA, CDR2 FQGNSA. The ends were cut back, 5 bases at V and 7 bases at J, with 15 bases in the middle. The CDR3 is made up of 15 amino acids. CDR3 sequence: CASSRDQGSNSPLHF. The CDR3 nucleotides are TGTGCCAGCAGCCGTGACCAGGGGAGCAATTCACCCCTCCACTTT. The full variable domain, in which reference TRBV7-2 and TRBJ1-6 provide the parts outside the CDR3, is GAGVSQSPSNKVTEKGKDVELRCDPISGHTALYWYRQSLGQGLEFLIYFQGNSAPDKSGLPSDRFSAERTGGSVSTLTIQRTQQEDSAVYLCASSRDQGSNSPLHFGNGTRLTVT.

This clone was detected only a few times. The rearrangement uses TRBV30 and TRBJ1-4; D is perhaps TRBD1 (6 bases). The CDR3 consists of 16 residues. Trimming shortened V by 1 base and J by 5 bases, and 17 bases separated the two germline ends. Germline CDR1 is GTSNPN and CDR2 is SVGIG (reference sequence). DNA of the CDR3: TGTGCCTGGAGTGGCCTCTTGACAGGAGTCAATGAAAAACTGTTTTTT. This sequence encodes CAWSGLLTGVNEKLFF.

This clone was recorded once. The genes are TRBV5-1 and TRBJ2-3; D is undetermined. The germline CDR1 and CDR2 sequences are SGHRS and YFSETQ. This CDR3 comprises 16 residues. Trimming removed 4 bases from V and 2 bases from J, with 17 bases in between. CDR3 region: CASSAPPSVATDTQYF. CDR3 coding DNA: TGCGCCAGCAGCGCGCCCCCCAGCGTCGCCACAGATACGCAGTATTTT.

Points on this clone: Additional DNA sequences in this sample encode the identical CDR3. The rearrangement uses TRBV5-6 and TRBJ2-3, with 10 bases matching TRBD1. This CDR3 comprises 14 residues. V lost 4 bases, J lost 4 bases, and 3 bases stayed unmatched. Germline V CDR1 and CDR2: SGHDT, YYEEEE. CDR3 residues: CASSTGQGADTQYF. The CDR3 coding sequence is TGTGCCAGCAGCACCGGACAGGGGGCAGATACGCAGTATTTT.

In regard to this clone: The identical CDR3 is also encoded by other nucleotide sequences in the sample. The chain joins TRBV30 to TRBJ1-4; D gene ambiguous. The V gene lost 3 bases and the J gene lost 4 bases, with 6 bases spanning the gap. Germline lookup yields CDR1 GTSNPN and CDR2 SVGIG (reference sequence). The CDR3 has 12 residues. CDR3 sequence reads: CAWSPGNEKLFF. The CDR3 DNA reads as TGTGCCTGGAGCCCCGGTAATGAAAAACTGTTTTTT.

This clone was counted only a few times. This chain connects TRBV29-1 to TRBJ2-1; D remains ambiguous. There are 11 residues in the CDR3. Trimming left V 4 bases short and J 8 bases short, with 9 bases between. From germline, CDR1 is SQVTM and CDR2 ANQGSEA. The CDR3 is CSVVQVYEQFF. The CDR3 nucleotides read TGCAGCGTTGTCCAGGTCTATGAGCAGTTCTTC.

Worth noting for this clone: The sample carries other DNA sequences with the same CDR3. The chain employs TRBV27 and TRBJ1-1; D is unclear. There are 13 residues in the CDR3. The germline V and J ends were trimmed by 3 bases and 1 base, with 6 bases remaining between them. The germline gives CDR1 MNHEY, CDR2 SMNVEV (reference sequence). The CDR3 reads CASSFAENTEAFF. The CDR3, as DNA: TGTGCCAGCAGTTTCGCAGAGAACACTGAAGCTTTCTTT.

The chain uses TRBV2 and TRBJ1-2, with TRBD1 matching over 10 bases. The CDR3 length is 13 residues. The J segment lost 7 bases and the V segment lost 8 bases, leaving 7 bases of the junction unmatched. The germline CDR1 and CDR2 sequences are SNHLY and FYNNEI. As DNA, the CDR3 is TGTGCCAGCCCTCCCGACAGGGGGCTTGGCTACACCTTC. Protein product: CASPPDRGLGYTF. Combining the CDR3 with reference TRBV2 and TRBJ1-2 gives the whole variable domain EPEVTQTPSHQVTQMGQEVILRCVPISNHLYFYWYRQILGQKVEFLVSFYNNEISEKSEIFDDQFSVERPDGSNFTLKIRSTKLEDSAMYFCASPPDRGLGYTFGSGTRLTVV.

V and J are TRBV4-1 and TRBJ2-3; possibly TRBD1 for D (6 bases). CDR3 size: 16 residues. Germline V lookup: CDR1 MGHRA, CDR2 YSYEKL. The ends were cut back, 0 bases at V and 1 base at J, with 11 bases in the middle. In nucleotides, the CDR3 is TGCGCCAGCAGCCAAGATGGGGGCTTGGGCACAGATACGCAGTATTTT. Its translation: CASSQDGGLGTDTQYF.

This clone was detected once. The chain employs TRBV7-9 and TRBJ2-1; D tentatively fits TRBD1 or TRBD2 (5 bases each). CDR1 SEHNR and CDR2 FQNEAQ come from the germline V gene (reference sequence). The ends were cut back, 4 bases at V and 10 bases at J, with 23 bases in the middle. CDR3 length: 16 amino acids. CDR3 sequence: CASSSPPGASPLEQFF. The CDR3, as DNA: TGTGCCAGCAGCTCCCCCCCCGGGGCGTCGCCCCTGGAGCAGTTCTTC.

The V call is TRBV5-1, the J call TRBJ2-1; D uncertain. Germline CDR1 reads SGHRS; CDR2 reads YFSETQ. V was pared by 0 bases and J by 0 bases, with 7 bases between. CDR3 length equals 15 residues. CDR3 nucleotides: TGCGCCAGCAGCTTGGACTGGCTCTCCTACAATGAGCAGTTCTTC. It specifies CASSLDWLSYNEQFF. The variable domain in full, with the rest retrieved from reference TRBV5-1 and TRBJ2-1, is KAGVTQTPRYLIKTRGQQVTLSCSPISGHRSVSWYQQTPGQGLQFLFEYFSETQRNKGNFPGRFSGRQFSNSRSEMNVSTLELGDSALYLCASSLDWLSYNEQFFGPGTRLTVL.

The chain carries TRBV12-5 and TRBJ2-1, with D maybe TRBD1 (5 bases). CDR1 is LGHNT and CDR2 is FRNRAP in the germline V gene. The V end was cut by 9 bases, the J end by 0 bases, with 15 bases between. The CDR3 totals 15 residues. Written as DNA, the CDR3 is TGTGCTAGCCAACCAGGGATTCGCTCCTACAATGAGCAGTTCTTC. It encodes CASQPGIRSYNEQFF.